The clone carrying this TCR beta chain was observed at least ten times. This sample stems from a study of glioma-infiltrating T cells. Germline-derived CDR1 and CDR2 are DFQATT and SNEGSKA (reference sequence). Trimming took 0 bases from V and 11 from J, leaving 13 bases between them. The CDR3 contains 12 residues. Using RNA template, CDR3s of TCR alpha and beta were amplified with iRepertoire arm-PCR. From the multiplex PCR reads, TCRdb called clonotypes with MiXCR, one entry per CDR3 protein. In the table there are approximately 120,000 distinct CDR3 sequences, less than 30% of which are singletons.

This receptor was identified in a human donor with low-grade glioma or glioblastoma, undergoing nonglioma brain surgery, or in good health (not recorded which). The specimen sequenced was glioma tissue, nonneoplastic brain tissue, or PBMCs (not recorded which). This chain connects TRBV20-1 to TRBJ1-1; D unclear. The CDR3 protein is CSAREGSTTAFF. The CDR3 bases are TGCAGTGCTAGAGAGGGGTCAACCACGGCTTTCTTT.